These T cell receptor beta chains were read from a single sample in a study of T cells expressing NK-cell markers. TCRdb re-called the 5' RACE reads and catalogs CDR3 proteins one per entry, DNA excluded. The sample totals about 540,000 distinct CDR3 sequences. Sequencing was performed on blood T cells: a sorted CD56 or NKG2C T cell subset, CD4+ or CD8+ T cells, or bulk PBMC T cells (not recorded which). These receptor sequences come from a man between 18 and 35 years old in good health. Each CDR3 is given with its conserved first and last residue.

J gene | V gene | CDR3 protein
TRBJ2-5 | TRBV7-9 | CASSLAGTSGSQETQYF
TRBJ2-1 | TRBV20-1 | CSAKVGPYNNEQFF
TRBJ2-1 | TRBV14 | CASSKSLADYNEQFF
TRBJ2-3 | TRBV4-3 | CASSQGEGHTDTQYF
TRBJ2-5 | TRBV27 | CASSPLTRTQETQYF
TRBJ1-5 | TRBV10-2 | CASGGARNQPQHF
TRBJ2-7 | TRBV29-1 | CSGRTSGLGEQYF
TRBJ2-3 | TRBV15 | CATSRPGTDTQYF
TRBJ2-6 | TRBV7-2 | CASSQAGTGANVLTF
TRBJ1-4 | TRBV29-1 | CSVQRSTNEKLFF